These 7 T cell receptor beta chains were sequenced from one sample in a study of cytomegalovirus exposure and HLA in healthy donors. PCR was performed using 60 Vbeta and 13 Jbeta primers. Only in-frame clones appear in the TCRdb table, and some are missing; sequencing was by immunoSEQ multiplex PCR. This table holds hundreds of thousands of clones, approximately 84% found once. Sequenced sample: PBMCs. These receptors all stem from a woman aged 40 to 50 in good health and CMV-seronegative.

This sequence joins TRBV5-4 and TRBJ1-2, with D unresolved. The CDR3 spans 15 residues. Germline V lookup: CDR1 SGHNT, CDR2 YYREEE (reference sequence). Trimming cost V 0 bases and J 0 bases, with 9 bases left between them. In DNA form, the CDR3 reads TGTGCCAGCAGCTTGGTTGGAGGGTCTAACTATGGCTACACCTTC. Amino acids: CASSLVGGSNYGYTF.

The V and J genes are TRBV5-3 and TRBJ1-5; a weak D match, TRBD1 (5 bases). TRBV5-3 is labeled an ORF, and its function is uncertain. The V end was cut by 2 bases, the J end by 0 bases, with 18 bases between. The CDR3 has 18 amino acids. This CDR3 is CARSFHQQGLDSNQPQHF. The CDR3, as DNA: TGTGCCAGAAGCTTTCATCAGCAGGGACTGGATAGCAATCAGCCCCAGCATTTT.

The chain is built from TRBV6-1 and TRBJ2-1, with 10 bases that match TRBD2. The V and J ends lost 7 bases and 0 bases, in that order; junction bases with no gene match: 3. The germline CDR1 and CDR2 sequences are MNHNS and SASEGT. The CDR3 contains 15 residues. CDR3 sequence (DNA): TGTGCCAGCACTAGCGGGGGACTCTCCTACAATGAGCAGTTCTTC. As protein: CASTSGGLSYNEQFF.

V and J are TRBV23-1 and TRBJ2-6, with 7 bases identical to TRBD1. TRBV23-1 is recorded as an ORF, its role being uncertain. V shed 10 bases and J 0 bases; nucleotides not matched to a gene: 12. The CDR3 loop spans 17 amino acids. Written as DNA, the CDR3 is TGCGCCAACCCCGGGGACAGCCCTAGCTCTGGGGCCAACGTCCTGACTTTC. Translated, it gives CANPGDSPSSGANVLTF.

V gene TRBV7-3 combines with J gene TRBJ2-5, with D unresolved. The V end was cut by 5 bases, the J end by 5 bases, with 18 bases between. CDR1 is SGHTA, CDR2 FQGTGA, per germline. This CDR3 has 15 amino acids. CDR3 DNA: TGTGCCAGCAGCGTCAATAAAGGCCCGCGGGAGACCCAGTACTTC. This translates into CASSVNKGPRETQYF. Based on the CDR3 plus reference TRBV7-3 and TRBJ2-5, the full variable domain is GAGVSQTPSNKVTEKGKYVELRCDPISGHTALYWYRQSLGQGPEFLIYFQGTGAADDSGLPNDRFFAVRPEGSVSTLKIQRTERGDSAVYLCASSVNKGPRETQYFGPGTRLLVL.

The rearrangement links TRBV7-8 to TRBJ1-6; 7 bases map to TRBD1. This CDR3 is built from 14 residues. Germline CDR1 is SGHVS and CDR2 is FQNEAQ. V lost 1 base to trimming and J lost 9 bases; unmatched junction nucleotides: 3. CDR3: CASSLEQGSSPLHF. The DNA of the CDR3 is TGTGCCAGCAGCTTAGAACAGGGGAGTTCACCCCTCCACTTT.

The V call is TRBV4-3, the J call TRBJ2-7; 10 positions match TRBD1. Germline trimming cut 0 bases from V and 6 bases from J; bases unmatched to any gene: 8. CDR3 length equals 16 residues. The germline V gene has CDR1 LGHNA and CDR2 YSLEER. As DNA, the CDR3 is TGCGCCAGCAGCCAAGATAGCGGACAGGGGGGTCGCGAGCAGTACTTC. Translating gives CASSQDSGQGGREQYF.